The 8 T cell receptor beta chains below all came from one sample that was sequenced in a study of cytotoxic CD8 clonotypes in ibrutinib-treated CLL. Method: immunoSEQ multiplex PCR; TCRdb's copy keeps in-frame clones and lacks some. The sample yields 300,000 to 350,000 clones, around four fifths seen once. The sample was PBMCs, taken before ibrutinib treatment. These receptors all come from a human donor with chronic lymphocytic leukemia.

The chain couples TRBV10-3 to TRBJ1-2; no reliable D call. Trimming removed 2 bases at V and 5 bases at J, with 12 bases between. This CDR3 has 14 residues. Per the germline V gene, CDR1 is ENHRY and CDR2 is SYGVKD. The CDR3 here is CAISEPWTSYGYTF. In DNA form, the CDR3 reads TGTGCCATCAGTGAGCCTTGGACGTCTTATGGCTACACCTTC.

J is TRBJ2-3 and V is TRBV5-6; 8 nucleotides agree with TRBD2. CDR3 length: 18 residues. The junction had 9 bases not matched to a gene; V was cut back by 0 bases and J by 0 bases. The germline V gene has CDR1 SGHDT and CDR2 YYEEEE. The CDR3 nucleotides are TGTGCCAGCAGCTTGGGTCTGGCGGGGGGAACTAGCACAGATACGCAGTATTTT. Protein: CASSLGLAGGTSTDTQYF. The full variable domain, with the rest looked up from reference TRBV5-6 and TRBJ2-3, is DAGVTQSPTHLIKTRGQQVTLRCSPKSGHDTVSWYQQALGQGPQFIFQYYEEEERQRGNFPDRFSGHQFPNYSSELNVNALLLGDSALYLCASSLGLAGGTSTDTQYFGPGTRLTVL.

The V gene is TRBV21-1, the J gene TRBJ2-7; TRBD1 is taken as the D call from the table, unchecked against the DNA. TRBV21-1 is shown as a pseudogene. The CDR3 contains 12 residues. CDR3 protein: CASRRDTYEQYF. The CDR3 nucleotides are TGTGCCAGCCGACGGGACACCTACGAGCAGTACTTC.

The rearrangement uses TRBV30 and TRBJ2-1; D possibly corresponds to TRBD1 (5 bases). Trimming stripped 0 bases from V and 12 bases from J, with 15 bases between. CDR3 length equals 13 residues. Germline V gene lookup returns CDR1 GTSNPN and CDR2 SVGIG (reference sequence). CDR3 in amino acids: CAWSVGAPGGQFF. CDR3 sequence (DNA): TGTGCCTGGAGTGTAGGGGCCCCGGGTGGGCAGTTCTTC.

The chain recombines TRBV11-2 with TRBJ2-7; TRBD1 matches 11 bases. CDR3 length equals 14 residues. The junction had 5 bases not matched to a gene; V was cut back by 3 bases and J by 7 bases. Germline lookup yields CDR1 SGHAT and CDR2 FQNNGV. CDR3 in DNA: TGTGCCAGCAGCTTTGGACAGGGGGCGAGAGAGCAGTACTTC. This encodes CASSFGQGAREQYF. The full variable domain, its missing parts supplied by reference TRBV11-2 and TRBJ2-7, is EAGVAQSPRYKIIEKRQSVAFWCNPISGHATLYWYQQILGQGPKLLIQFQNNGVVDDSQLPKDRFSAERLKGVDSTLKIQPAKLEDSAVYLCASSFGQGAREQYFGPGTRLTVT.

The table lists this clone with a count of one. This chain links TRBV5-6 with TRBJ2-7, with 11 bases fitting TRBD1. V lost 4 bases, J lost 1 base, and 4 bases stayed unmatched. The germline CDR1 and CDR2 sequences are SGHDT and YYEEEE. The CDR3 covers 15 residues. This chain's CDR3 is CASSIRDRGSYEQYF. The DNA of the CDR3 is TGTGCCAGCAGCATCCGGGACAGGGGGTCCTACGAGCAGTACTTC.

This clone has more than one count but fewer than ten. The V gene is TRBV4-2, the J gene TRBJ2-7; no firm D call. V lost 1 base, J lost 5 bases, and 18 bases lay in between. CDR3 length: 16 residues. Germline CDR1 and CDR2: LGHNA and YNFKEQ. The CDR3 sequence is CASSQVVTSRSHEQYF. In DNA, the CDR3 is TGTGCCAGCAGCCAAGTGGTGACATCCCGGTCCCACGAGCAGTACTTC.

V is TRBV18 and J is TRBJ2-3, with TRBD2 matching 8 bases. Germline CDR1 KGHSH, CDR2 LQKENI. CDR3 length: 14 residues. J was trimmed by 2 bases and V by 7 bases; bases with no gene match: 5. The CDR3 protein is CASFRLAPTDTQYF. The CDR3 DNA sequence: TGTGCCAGCTTTCGACTAGCGCCCACAGATACGCAGTATTTT.